This TCR beta chain emerged from a study of cytomegalovirus exposure and HLA in healthy donors. Turning to the study itself: Samples from HLA-typed donors yielded approximately 88 million unique TCRs in an early data release. General observations from the study: Rare TCR sequences predominated, though certain public TCRs were found in many donors.

V lost 0 bases and J 7 bases, leaving 19 bases between the germline ends. Germline-derived CDR1 and CDR2 are SGHNT and YYREEE (reference sequence). This CDR3 comprises 17 residues. A word on this clone: Its target is not known.

With 60 Vbeta and 13 Jbeta primers, the PCR was carried out. Data came from immunoSEQ multiplex PCR; TCRdb stores just in-frame clones and leaves some out. The sample holds about 120,000 clones, around 74% seen once. This receptor was obtained from a man in his sixties in good health and CMV-seropositive. V and J are TRBV5-4 and TRBJ1-4, with TRBD1 as a possible D gene (6 bases). Sequences were obtained from PBMCs. DNA of the CDR3: TGTGCCAGCAGCTTGGATTTGTCTGGACAGAGGGGTGAAAAACTGTTTTTT. Its protein is CASSLDLSGQRGEKLFF.